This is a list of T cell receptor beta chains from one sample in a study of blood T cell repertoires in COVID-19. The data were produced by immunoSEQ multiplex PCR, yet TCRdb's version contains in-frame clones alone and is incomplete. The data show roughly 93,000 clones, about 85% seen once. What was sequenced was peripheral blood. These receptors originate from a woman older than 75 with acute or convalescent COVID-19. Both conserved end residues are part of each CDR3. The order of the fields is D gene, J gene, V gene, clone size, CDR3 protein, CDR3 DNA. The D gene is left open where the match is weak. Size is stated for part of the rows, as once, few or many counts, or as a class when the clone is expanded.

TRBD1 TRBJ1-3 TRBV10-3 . CAISERGTGDTGNTIYF TGTGCCATCAGTGAGCGCGGGACAGGTGACACTGGAAACACCATATATTTT
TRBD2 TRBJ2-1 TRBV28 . CASSFVSGARSSYNEQFF TGTGCCAGCAGTTTCGTTAGCGGGGCGCGGAGCTCCTACAATGAGCAGTTCTTC
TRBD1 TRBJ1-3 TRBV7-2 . CASSLTGGSGNTIYF TGTGCCAGCAGCTTAACAGGGGGCTCGGGAAACACCATATATTTT
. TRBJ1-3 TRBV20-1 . CSATGANTIYF TGCAGTGCTACAGGGGCAAACACCATATATTTT
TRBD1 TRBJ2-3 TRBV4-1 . CASSQPGTGGSTQYF TGCGCCAGCAGCCAACCGGGGACAGGGGGCTCTACGCAGTATTTT
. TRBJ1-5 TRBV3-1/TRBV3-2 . CASSQDQSLQPQHF TGTGCCAGCAGCCAAGATCAGTCTCTTCAGCCCCAGCATTTT
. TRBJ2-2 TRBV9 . CASSAGLGPVGELFF TGTGCCAGCAGCGCCGGGTTGGGGCCGGTCGGGGAGCTGTTTTTT
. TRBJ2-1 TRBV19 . CASRARGSSYNEQFF TGTGCCAGTAGGGCTCGCGGCTCTAGCTACAATGAGCAGTTCTTC
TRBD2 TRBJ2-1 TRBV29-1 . CSVEDRASGVNEQFF TGCAGCGTTGAAGATCGGGCTAGCGGGGTGAATGAGCAGTTCTTC
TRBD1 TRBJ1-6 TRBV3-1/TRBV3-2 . CASSQVTGTGASPLHF TGTGCCAGCAGCCAAGTCACGGGCACAGGGGCTTCACCCCTCCACTTT
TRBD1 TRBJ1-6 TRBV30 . CAFGQDNNSPLHF TGTGCCTTCGGACAGGATAATAATTCACCCCTCCACTTT
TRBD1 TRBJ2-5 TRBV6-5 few CASSQQGAQETQYF TGTGCCAGCAGTCAACAGGGGGCCCAAGAGACCCAGTACTTC
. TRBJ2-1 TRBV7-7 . CASSLGPGGHNEQFF TGTGCCAGCAGCTTAGGGCCCGGGGGGCACAATGAGCAGTTCTTC
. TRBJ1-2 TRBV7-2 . CASSLGGAYGYTF TGTGCCAGCAGCTTAGGGGGAGCTTATGGCTACACCTTC
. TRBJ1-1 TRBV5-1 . CASTLAGQDTEAFF TGCGCCAGCACTCTGGCAGGGCAGGACACTGAAGCTTTCTTT
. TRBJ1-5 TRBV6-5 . CASSGPNQPQHF TGTGCCAGCAGCGGTCCAAATCAGCCCCAGCATTTT
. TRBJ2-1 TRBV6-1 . CASSDRVSWSEQFF TGTGCCAGCAGTGACAGGGTATCTTGGTCCGAGCAGTTCTTC
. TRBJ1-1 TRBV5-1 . CASSSGNQNTEAFF TGCGCCAGCAGCTCGGGGAACCAAAACACTGAAGCTTTCTTT
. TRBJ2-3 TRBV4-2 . CASREARGRRGAITDTQYF TGTGCCAGCAGAGAGGCAAGGGGGCGGCGGGGGGCCATTACAGATACGCAGTATTTT
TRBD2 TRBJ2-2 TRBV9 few CASSIRLTSANTGELFF TGTGCCAGCAGCATCCGCTTGACTAGCGCGAACACCGGGGAGCTGTTTTTT
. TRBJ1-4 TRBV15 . CATSRDRQGSNEKLFF TGTGCCACCAGCAGAGATCGCCAGGGATCGAATGAAAAACTGTTTTTT
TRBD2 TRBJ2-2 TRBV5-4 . CATKRRGATANTGELFF TGTGCCACTAAGAGGCGGGGGGCAACCGCGAACACCGGGGAGCTGTTTTTT
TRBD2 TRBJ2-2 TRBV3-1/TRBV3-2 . CASTRGLAGGPGELFF TGTGCCAGCACCAGAGGACTAGCGGGGGGGCCCGGGGAGCTGTTTTTT
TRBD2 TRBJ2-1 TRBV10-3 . CAIRPWTPGGYNEQFF TGTGCCATCAGGCCCTGGACTCCGGGGGGGTACAATGAGCAGTTCTTC
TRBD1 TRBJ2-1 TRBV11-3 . CASSEGQVGYNEQFF TGTGCCAGCAGCGAAGGACAGGTAGGCTACAATGAGCAGTTCTTC
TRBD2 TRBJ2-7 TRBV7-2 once CASSLESAGPGEQYF TGTGCCAGCAGCTTAGAGTCAGCGGGGCCGGGAGAGCAGTACTTC
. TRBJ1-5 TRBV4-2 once CASSQDAGERNQPQHF TGTGCCAGCAGCCAAGATGCAGGGGAACGAAATCAGCCCCAGCATTTT